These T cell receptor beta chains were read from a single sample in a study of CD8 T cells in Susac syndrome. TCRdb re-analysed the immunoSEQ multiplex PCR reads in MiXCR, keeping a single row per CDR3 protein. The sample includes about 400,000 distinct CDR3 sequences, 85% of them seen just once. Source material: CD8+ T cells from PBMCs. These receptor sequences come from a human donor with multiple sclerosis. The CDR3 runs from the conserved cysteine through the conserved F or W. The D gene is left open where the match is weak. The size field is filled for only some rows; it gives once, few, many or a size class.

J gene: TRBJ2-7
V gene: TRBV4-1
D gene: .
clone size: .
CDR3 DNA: TGCGCCAGCAGCTTAGCCCCGGACATGGAGACCTACGAGCAGTACTTC
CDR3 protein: CASSLAPDMETYEQYF

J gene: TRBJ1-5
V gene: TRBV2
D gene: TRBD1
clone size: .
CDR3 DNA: TGTGCCAGCAGACAGGGACAGGGGATCAATCCCCAGCATTTT
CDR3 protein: CASRQGQGINPQHF

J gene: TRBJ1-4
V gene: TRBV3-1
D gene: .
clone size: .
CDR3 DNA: TGTGCCAGCAGCCAAGAATCTATGACAGCAACTAATGAAAAACTGTTTTTT
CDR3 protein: CASSQESMTATNEKLFF

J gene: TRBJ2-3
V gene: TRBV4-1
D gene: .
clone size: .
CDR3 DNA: TGCGCCAGCAGCCAAGTATTAGCCGCAGATACGCAGTATTTT
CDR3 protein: CASSQVLAADTQYF

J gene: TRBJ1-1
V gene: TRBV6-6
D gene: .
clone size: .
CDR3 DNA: TGTGCCAGCAGTTACTCGTCGGGGGCGTACACTGAAGCTTTCTTT
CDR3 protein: CASSYSSGAYTEAFF

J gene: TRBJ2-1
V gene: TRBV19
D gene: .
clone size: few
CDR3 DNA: TGTGCCAGTACCGGATACAATGAGCAGTTCTTC
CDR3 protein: CASTGYNEQFF

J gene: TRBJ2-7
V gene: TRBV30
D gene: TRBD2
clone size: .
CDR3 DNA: TGTGCCTGGAGTGTACCTATAGGGAGGGTCCACGAGCAGTACTTC
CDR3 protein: CAWSVPIGRVHEQYF

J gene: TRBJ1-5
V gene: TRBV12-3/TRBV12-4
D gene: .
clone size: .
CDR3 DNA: TGTGCCAGCAGTTCCCTCGGGGGAAACAATCAGCCCCAGCATTTT
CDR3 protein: CASSSLGGNNQPQHF

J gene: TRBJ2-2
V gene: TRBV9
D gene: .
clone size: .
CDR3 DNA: TGTGCCAGCAGCGGGCTTGGGGGGAACACCGGGGAGCTGTTTTTT
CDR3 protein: CASSGLGGNTGELFF

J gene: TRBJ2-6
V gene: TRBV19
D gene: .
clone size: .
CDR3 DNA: TGTGCCAGTAGTATTTCCTCTGGGGCCAACGTCCTGACTTTC
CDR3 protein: CASSISSGANVLTF

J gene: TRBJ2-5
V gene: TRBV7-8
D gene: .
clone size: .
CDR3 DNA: TGTGCCAGCAGCTTGGAGAGAGAGACCCAGTACTTC
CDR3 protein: CASSLERETQYF

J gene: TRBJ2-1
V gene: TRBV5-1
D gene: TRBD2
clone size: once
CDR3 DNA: TGCGCCAGCAGCTTAGGACTAGCGGGAACCTACAATGAGCAGTTCTTC
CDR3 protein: CASSLGLAGTYNEQFF

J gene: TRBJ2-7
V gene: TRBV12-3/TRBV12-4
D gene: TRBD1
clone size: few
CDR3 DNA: TGTGCCAGCAGTGGGACAGGGGCCTCGGACGAGCAGTACTTC
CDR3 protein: CASSGTGASDEQYF

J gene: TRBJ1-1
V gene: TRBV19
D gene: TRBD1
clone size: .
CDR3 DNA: TGTGCCAGTAGTATAGATCTTTTTGGGGACAGACCCACCACCAACACTGAAGCTTTCTTT
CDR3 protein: CASSIDLFGDRPTTNTEAFF

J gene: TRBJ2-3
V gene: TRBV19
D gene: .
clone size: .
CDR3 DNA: TGTGCCAGTAGTGAGCCGGGTAGCACAGATACGCAGTATTTT
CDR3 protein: CASSEPGSTDTQYF

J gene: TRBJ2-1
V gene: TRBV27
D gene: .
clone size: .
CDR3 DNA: TGTGCCAGCAGTTTTGTCTCCAGTAGCAATGAGCAGTTCTTC
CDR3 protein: CASSFVSSSNEQFF

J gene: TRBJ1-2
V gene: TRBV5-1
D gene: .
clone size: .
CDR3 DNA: TGCGCCAGCAGCCCTACCAGGCCCTATGGCTACACCTTC
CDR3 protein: CASSPTRPYGYTF

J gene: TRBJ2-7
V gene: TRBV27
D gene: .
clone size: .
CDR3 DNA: TGTGCCAGCAGTTTATCGAACCAGATCTACGAGCAGTACTTC
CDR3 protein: CASSLSNQIYEQYF

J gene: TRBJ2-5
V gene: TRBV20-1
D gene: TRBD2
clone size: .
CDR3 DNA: TGCAGTGCGGGAGGGTACACCCAAGAGACCCAGTACTTC
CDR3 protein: CSAGGYTQETQYF

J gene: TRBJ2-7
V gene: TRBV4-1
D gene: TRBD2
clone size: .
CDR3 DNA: TGCGCCAGCAGCGTAATAGCGGGAGAAGGCCACGAGCAGTACTTC
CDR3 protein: CASSVIAGEGHEQYF

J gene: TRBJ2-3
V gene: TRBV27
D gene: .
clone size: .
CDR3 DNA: TGTGCCAGCAGTTTAAGGGCAGGGTTTACAGATACGCAGTATTTT
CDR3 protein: CASSLRAGFTDTQYF

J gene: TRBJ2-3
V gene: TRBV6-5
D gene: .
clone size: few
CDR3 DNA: TGTGCCAGCAGTTACTCTAACACAGATACGCAGTATTTT
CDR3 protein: CASSYSNTDTQYF